The 21 T cell receptor beta chains below were found in one sample sequenced in a study of identical twins. MiXCR was run by TCRdb on the 5' RACE reads, yielding one entry per CDR3 protein. The sample includes fewer than 900,000 distinct CDR3 sequences, approximately 21% of them seen just once. This sample was also put to use in a study of T cells expressing NK-cell markers.

Source material: PBMCs. These TCRs come from a young woman in good health.

The rearrangement joins TRBV7-9 to TRBJ1-1; maybe TRBD1 (5 bases). The length of the CDR3 is 15 residues. Germline assignment: CDR1 SEHNR and CDR2 FQNEAQ (reference sequence). V shed 2 bases and J shed 4 bases, with 14 bases lying between them. In DNA, the CDR3 is TGTGCCAGCAGCTTACAGGGAATCCGGGGCACTGAAGCTTTCTTT. As protein: CASSLQGIRGTEAFF.

The chain is built from TRBV6-1 and TRBJ1-2; no clear D. Trimming left V 4 bases short and J 4 bases short, with 10 bases between. This CDR3 is built from 13 residues. Germline V lookup: CDR1 MNHNS, CDR2 SASEGT. The CDR3 here is CASSVQSFYGYTF. CDR3 DNA: TGTGCCAGCAGTGTTCAGTCTTTCTATGGCTACACCTTC.

V and J are TRBV7-9 and TRBJ2-1, with TRBD2 identical over 7 bases. The V gene end was trimmed by 4 bases and the J gene end by 4 bases; junction bases not matched to a gene: 7. The germline CDR1 and CDR2 sequences are SEHNR and FQNEAQ (reference sequence). The CDR3 sequence is 15 residues long. The CDR3 reads CASSSERGPYNEQFF. CDR3 DNA: TGTGCCAGCAGCTCCGAGCGGGGACCGTACAATGAGCAGTTCTTC.

The V gene is TRBV12-3 or TRBV12-4, the J gene TRBJ1-2, with a tentative D call TRBD1 (6 bases). CDR3 size: 14 residues. V dropped 5 bases and J dropped 5 bases, with 15 bases sitting between them. The CDR3 DNA follows: TGTGCCAGCAGTCCGGACAGTTGGGCTTATGGCTACACCTTC. This sequence encodes CASSPDSWAYGYTF.

The V gene is TRBV7-2, the J gene TRBJ2-3, with 7 bases identical to TRBD1. Germline values: CDR1 SGHTA, CDR2 FQGNSA. This CDR3 is 15 amino acids long. V lost 0 bases, J lost 5 bases, and 5 bases stayed unmatched. The CDR3 region is CASSLAGRGRDTQYF. The CDR3 DNA follows: TGTGCCAGCAGCTTAGCTGGCAGGGGGAGAGATACGCAGTATTTT.

This clonotype was found a few times. This chain links TRBV20-1 with TRBJ2-7, with D possibly TRBD1 on 6 matching bases. The ends were cut back, 6 bases at V and 2 bases at J, with 11 bases in the middle. CDR3 length: 12 residues. Germline assignment: CDR1 DFQATT and CDR2 SNEGSKA (reference sequence). The CDR3 region is CSAVDRTYEQYF. The CDR3 nucleotides are TGCAGTGCAGTGGACAGAACCTACGAGCAGTACTTC.

The table lists this clonotype with a few counts. The chain joins TRBV11-3 to TRBJ1-3; TRBD1 might be the D (6 bases). The CDR3 has 12 amino acids. In germline, CDR1 is SGHNT, CDR2 YENEEA. V gave up 5 bases and J gave up 8 bases, with 10 bases separating them. CDR3 in DNA: TGTGCCAGCAGCCGCTCAGGGGACACCATATATTTT. Residues: CASSRSGDTIYF.

This clonotype has only a few counts. The chain has TRBV6-1 and TRBJ2-1, with 11 bases lining up with TRBD2. The V segment lost 6 bases and the J segment 7 bases; nucleotides outside the gene matches: 8. The CDR3 has 15 residues. Germline values: CDR1 MNHNS, CDR2 SASEGT. CDR3 coding DNA: TGTGCCAGCAGGGTAGCGGGAGGGCCATTTAATGAGCAGTTCTTC. Translated, it gives CASRVAGGPFNEQFF.

This clonotype was seen a handful of times. The rearrangement links TRBV6-1 to TRBJ2-6; weak D call: TRBD1 (6 bases). Germline V gene data show CDR1 as MNHNS and CDR2 as SASEGT. CDR3 length equals 16 residues. The V gene lost 5 bases and the J gene lost 4 bases, with 15 bases spanning the gap. The CDR3 nucleotides are TGTGCCAGCAGTCCCTCCTACAGGGCCGGGGCCAACGTCCTGACTTTC. Translation: CASSPSYRAGANVLTF.

In its sample, this clonotype was seen a few times. This chain links TRBV10-3 with TRBJ2-2; D might be TRBD1 (6 bases). The CDR3 sequence is 15 residues long. CDR1 ENHRY and CDR2 SYGVKD come from the germline V gene. V was cut by 7 bases and J by 2 bases, with 14 bases left in between. The CDR3 sequence: CAITRDIGNTGELFF. The CDR3 nucleotides read TGTGCCATCACCCGGGACATCGGAAACACCGGGGAGCTGTTTTTT.

This clonotype occurred many times. The chain employs TRBV20-1 and TRBJ2-2; no definite D call. CDR3 size: 12 residues. With 6 bases removed from V and 3 bases from J, the gap between germline ends came to 8 bases. CDR1 is DFQATT and CDR2 is SNEGSKA in the germline V gene (reference sequence). CDR3 loop: CSAGWHTGELFF. The CDR3, as DNA: TGCAGTGCGGGATGGCACACCGGGGAGCTGTTTTTT.

The chain carries TRBV29-1 and TRBJ2-3; TRBD2 matches 11 bases. The germline V gene encodes CDR1 SQVTM and CDR2 ANQGSEA. V shed 4 bases and J 6 bases; nucleotides not matched to a gene: 6. This CDR3 comprises 14 residues. DNA of the CDR3: TGCAGCGTTGCCGTACTAGCGGGGGAGGATACGCAGTATTTT. Translated: CSVAVLAGEDTQYF.

This sequence joins TRBV27 and TRBJ1-6, with D unresolved. Deletions cut 1 base from V and 9 bases from J, with 10 bases between. CDR3 length: 14 residues. Germline values: CDR1 MNHEY, CDR2 SMNVEV (reference sequence). The CDR3 coding sequence is TGTGCCAGCAGTTTATGGGCGGCAGGTTCACCCCTCCACTTT. Protein sequence: CASSLWAAGSPLHF.

The rearrangement uses TRBV5-1 and TRBJ2-1; a possible D gene is TRBD2 (5 bases). This CDR3 has 15 amino acids. Germline-derived CDR1 and CDR2 are SGHRS and YFSETQ. V was clipped by 0 bases and J by 4 bases, with 11 bases between them. The CDR3 sequence is CASSLGDPGYNEQFF. CDR3 DNA: TGCGCCAGCAGCTTGGGGGATCCGGGGTACAATGAGCAGTTCTTC.

The table lists this clonotype with a few counts. The V call is TRBV6-6, the J call TRBJ1-1; D is unclear. Trimming left V 6 bases short and J 10 bases short, with 18 bases between. In germline, CDR1 is MNHNY, CDR2 SVGAGI (reference sequence). This CDR3 contains 13 residues. In DNA form, the CDR3 reads TGTGCCAGCAGAACCCTTCCAATGGGGTCAGCTTTCTTT. Its translation is CASRTLPMGSAFF.

This clonotype was seen many times. This chain's CDR3 is CSATDRVQTQYF. CDR3 nucleotides: TGCAGTGCTACCGACAGGGTCCAGACCCAGTACTTC. The chain employs TRBV20-1 and TRBJ2-5, with 7 nucleotides matching TRBD1. The germline V gene has CDR1 DFQATT and CDR2 SNEGSKA (reference sequence). V lost 4 bases and J lost 6; bases outside the gene matches: 5. This CDR3 has 12 amino acids.

V gene TRBV6-2 or TRBV6-3 combines with J gene TRBJ2-1; D is unresolved. Trimming removed 2 bases at V and 9 bases at J, with 8 bases between. This CDR3 spans 12 amino acids. Germline CDR1 reads MNHEY; CDR2 reads SVGEGT. The CDR3 DNA reads as TGTGCCAGCAGTTACCCGGTCCCTGAGCAGTTCTTC. It translates to CASSYPVPEQFF.

This clonotype was counted at least ten times. J is TRBJ2-5 and V is TRBV20-1; TRBD2 agrees at 8 bases. CDR1 and CDR2 (germline): DFQATT, SNEGSKA (reference sequence). The trim removed 6 bases at V and 4 bases at J, leaving 4 bases unmatched. CDR3 size: 12 residues. The CDR3, as DNA: TGCAGTGCCGGACTAGCCCTAGAGACCCAGTACTTC. Translating it yields CSAGLALETQYF.

V and J are TRBV7-2 and TRBJ2-7; D remains ambiguous. V lost 5 bases to trimming and J lost 0 bases, with 11 bases between them. Germline CDR1 SGHTA, CDR2 FQGNSA. CDR3 length: 14 residues. This CDR3 is CASSKTVSSYEQYF. The DNA of the CDR3 is TGTGCCAGCAGCAAGACGGTTAGCTCCTACGAGCAGTACTTC.

As for this clonotype: This is likely a read error, given that the CDR3 carries no conserved phenylalanine or tryptophan at its end. No DNA is shown, since the ends of the CDR3 on it are uncertain; the CDR3 is the one TCRdb lists. The J gene is TRBJ2-1, the V gene TRBV4-2. Germline-derived CDR1 and CDR2 are LGHNA and YNFKEQ. The CDR3 adds up to 8 amino acids, both ends counted. CDR3 in amino acids: CASSQVPR.

This clonotype was detected only a few times. The chain uses TRBV20-1 and TRBJ2-2, with TRBD2 matching 8 bases. The V gene's germline CDR1 is DFQATT and CDR2 SNEGSKA (reference sequence). There are 14 residues in the CDR3. Germline trimming cut 2 bases from V and 9 bases from J; bases unmatched to any gene: 8. CDR3 in DNA: TGCAGTGCTAGACAGAGCGGGAGAATGAGGGAGCTGTTTTTT. Translating it yields CSARQSGRMRELFF.